This record looks at one T cell receptor (beta chain) sequence and its context. No antigen is known for it. The CDR3 covers 13 residues. V gave up 7 bases and J gave up 6 bases, with 18 bases separating them. Germline V gene sequence: CDR1 SQVTM, CDR2 ANQGSEA. Sequenced by immunoSEQ multiplex PCR; TCRdb stores in-frame clones only, minus some. The sample shows tens of thousands of clones, around 75% of them seen only once. This sample stems from a study of T cell clones after liver transplantation. Study at large: TCRbeta sequencing after a pre-transplant mixed lymphocyte reaction identified graft-donor-reactive clones, later tracked in post-transplant blood. Overall study findings and caveats: Low donor cell numbers restricted donor-reactive repertoire measurement in two subjects. Conclusions were preliminary, with small, heterogeneous patient groups. A significant post-transplant drop in circulating graft-donor-reactive CD4 TCRbeta sequences occurred in most of the 8 subjects.

The material was CD4+ T cells from blood, obtained before liver transplant. The rearrangement uses TRBV29-1 and TRBJ1-1; tentatively, D is TRBD1 (6 bases). This sequence was found in a human donor who received a liver transplant. The DNA of the CDR3 is TGCAGCGCTTCCGCTCAAGGGGGGGCTGAAGCTTTCTTT. This codes for CSASAQGGAEAFF.